The clone carrying this T cell receptor (beta chain) turned up a few times. This entry belongs to a study of blood T cell repertoires in COVID-19. In the study overall: Collection of acute and convalescent COVID-19 samples took place in the United States, Italy and Spain. PBMCs, B-cell-depleted T cells, or T cells were the source of the cDNA or gDNA that made up the material.

The authors' processing: From reference gene primer amplification, estimates of nucleated cell counts were derived. Only in-frame clones appear in the TCRdb table, and some are missing; sequencing was by immunoSEQ multiplex PCR. V, J and clone size are those of that table, while D and trimming were read from the DNA. The sample lists roughly 290,000 clones; approximately 87% were seen once. Germline CDR1 is GTSNPN and CDR2 is SVGIG (reference sequence). CDR3 length: 13 amino acids. The V end was cut by 4 bases, the J end by 8 bases, with 12 bases between. The receptor was isolated from a woman in her 50s who had recovered from COVID-19. The chain has TRBV30 and TRBJ1-6; D is perhaps TRBD1 (6 bases). The sequencing input was peripheral blood. CDR3 nucleotide sequence: TGTGCCTGGACCCGGACAGCGGATTCACCCCTCCACTTT. It translates to CAWTRTADSPLHF.